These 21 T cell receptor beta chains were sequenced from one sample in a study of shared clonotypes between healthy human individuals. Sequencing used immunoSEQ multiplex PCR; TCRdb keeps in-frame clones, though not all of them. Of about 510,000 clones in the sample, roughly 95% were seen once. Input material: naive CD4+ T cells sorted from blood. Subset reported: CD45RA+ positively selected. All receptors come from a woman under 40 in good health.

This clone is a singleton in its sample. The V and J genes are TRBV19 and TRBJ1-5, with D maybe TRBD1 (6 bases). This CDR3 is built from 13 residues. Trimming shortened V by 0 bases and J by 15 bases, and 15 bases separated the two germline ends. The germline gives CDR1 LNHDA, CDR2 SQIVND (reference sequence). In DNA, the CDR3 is TGTGCCAGTAGTATAGACACAGGGCACTGGCGGCATTTT. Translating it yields CASSIDTGHWRHF.

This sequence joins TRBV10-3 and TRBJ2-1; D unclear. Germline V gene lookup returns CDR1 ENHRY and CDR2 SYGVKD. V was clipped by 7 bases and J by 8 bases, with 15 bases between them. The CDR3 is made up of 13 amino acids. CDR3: CAINPDPSYEQFF. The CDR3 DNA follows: TGTGCCATCAACCCGGACCCGAGTTATGAGCAGTTCTTC.

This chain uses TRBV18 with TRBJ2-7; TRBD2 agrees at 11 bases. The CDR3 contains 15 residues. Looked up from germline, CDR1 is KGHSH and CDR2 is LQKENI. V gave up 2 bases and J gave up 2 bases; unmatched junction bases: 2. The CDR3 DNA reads TGTGCCAGCTCACCAGGGACTAGCGGCCCCTACGAGCAGTACTTC. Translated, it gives CASSPGTSGPYEQYF.

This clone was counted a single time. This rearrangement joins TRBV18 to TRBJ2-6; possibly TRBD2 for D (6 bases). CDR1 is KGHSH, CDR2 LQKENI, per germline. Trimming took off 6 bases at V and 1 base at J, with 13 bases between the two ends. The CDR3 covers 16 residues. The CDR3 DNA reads TGTGCCAGCTCTTCCAAGGGAGGTTCTGGGGCCAACGTCCTGACTTTC. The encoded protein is CASSSKGGSGANVLTF.

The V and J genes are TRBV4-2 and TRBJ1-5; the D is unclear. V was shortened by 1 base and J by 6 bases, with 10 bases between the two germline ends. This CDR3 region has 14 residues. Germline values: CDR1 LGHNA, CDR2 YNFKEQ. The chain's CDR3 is CASSQAQLAQPQHF. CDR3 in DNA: TGTGCCAGCAGCCAAGCCCAGTTAGCTCAGCCCCAGCATTTT.

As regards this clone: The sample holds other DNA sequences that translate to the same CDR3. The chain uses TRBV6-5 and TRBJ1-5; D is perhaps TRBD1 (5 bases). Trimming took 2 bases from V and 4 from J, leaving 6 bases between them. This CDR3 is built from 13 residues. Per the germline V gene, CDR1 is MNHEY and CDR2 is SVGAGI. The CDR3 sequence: CASSYGGNQPQHF. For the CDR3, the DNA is TGTGCCAGCAGTTACGGGGGGAATCAGCCCCAGCATTTT.

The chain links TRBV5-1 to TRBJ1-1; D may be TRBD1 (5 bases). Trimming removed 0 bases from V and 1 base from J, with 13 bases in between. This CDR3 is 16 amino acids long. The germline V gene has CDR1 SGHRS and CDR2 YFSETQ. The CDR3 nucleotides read TGCGCCAGCAGCTTGGCCGAGGGGAGGAAGAACACTGAAGCTTTCTTT. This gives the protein CASSLAEGRKNTEAFF.

CDR3 amino acids: CASSPFLSESSEQYF. Written as DNA, the CDR3 is TGTGCCAGCTCACCTTTTTTATCGGAGAGTAGCGAGCAGTACTTC. This rearrangement joins TRBV18 to TRBJ2-7; D uncertain. This CDR3 region has 15 residues. With 3 bases removed from V and 6 bases from J, the gap between germline ends came to 18 bases. Germline CDR1 and CDR2: KGHSH and LQKENI. The whole variable domain, filled in from reference TRBV18 and TRBJ2-7, reads NAGVMQNPRHLVRRRGQEARLRCSPMKGHSHVYWYRQLPEEGLKFMVYLQKENIIDESGMPKERFSAEFPKEGPSILRIQQVVRGDSAAYFCASSPFLSESSEQYFGPGTRLTVT.

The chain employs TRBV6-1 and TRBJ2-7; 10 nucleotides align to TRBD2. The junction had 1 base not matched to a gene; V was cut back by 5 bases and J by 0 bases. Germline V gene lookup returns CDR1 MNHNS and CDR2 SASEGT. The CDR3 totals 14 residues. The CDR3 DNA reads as TGTGCCAGCAGTAGGACTAGCGGCTCCTACGAGCAGTACTTC. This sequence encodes CASSRTSGSYEQYF.

As DNA, the CDR3 is TGTGCCAGCAGTTTATCTAGCCAAAGCTCCTACGAGCAGTACTTC. It codes for CASSLSSQSSYEQYF. The J gene is TRBJ2-7, the V gene TRBV27; unclear D gene. Germline CDR1 and CDR2: MNHEY and SMNVEV (reference sequence). CDR3 size: 15 residues. The V gene lost 0 bases and the J gene lost 0 bases, with 9 bases spanning the gap.

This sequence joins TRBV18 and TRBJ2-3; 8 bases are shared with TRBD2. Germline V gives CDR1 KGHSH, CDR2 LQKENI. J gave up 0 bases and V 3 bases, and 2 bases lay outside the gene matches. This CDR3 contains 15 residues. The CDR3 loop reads CASSPSSGSTDTQYF. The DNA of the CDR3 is TGTGCCAGCTCACCCTCTAGCGGGAGCACAGATACGCAGTATTTT.

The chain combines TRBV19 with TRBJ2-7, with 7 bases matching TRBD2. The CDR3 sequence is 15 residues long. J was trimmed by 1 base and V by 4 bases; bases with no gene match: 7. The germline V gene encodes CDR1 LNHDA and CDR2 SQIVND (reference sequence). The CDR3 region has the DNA TGTGCCAGTAGTAAACAGGTAGCGGGTTCCTACGAGCAGTACTTC. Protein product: CASSKQVAGSYEQYF.

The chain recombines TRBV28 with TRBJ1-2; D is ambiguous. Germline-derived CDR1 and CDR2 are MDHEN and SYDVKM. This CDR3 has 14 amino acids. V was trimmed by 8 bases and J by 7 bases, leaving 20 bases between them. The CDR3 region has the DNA TGTGCCAGCGGTCGGTCAGGTTGGGTCTCTGGCTACACCTTC. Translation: CASGRSGWVSGYTF.

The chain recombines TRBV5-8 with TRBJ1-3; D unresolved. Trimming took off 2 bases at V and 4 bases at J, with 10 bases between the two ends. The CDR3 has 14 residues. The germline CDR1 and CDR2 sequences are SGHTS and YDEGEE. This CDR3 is CASSFLRRGNTIYF. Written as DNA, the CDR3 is TGTGCCAGCAGCTTTCTCCGGAGGGGAAACACCATATATTTT.

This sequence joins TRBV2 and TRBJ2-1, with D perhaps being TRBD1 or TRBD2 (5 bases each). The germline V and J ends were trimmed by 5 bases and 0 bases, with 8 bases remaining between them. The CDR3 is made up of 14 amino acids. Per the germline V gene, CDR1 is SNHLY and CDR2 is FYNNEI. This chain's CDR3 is CASSPGPSYNEQFF. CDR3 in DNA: TGTGCCAGCAGTCCGGGACCCTCCTACAATGAGCAGTTCTTC.

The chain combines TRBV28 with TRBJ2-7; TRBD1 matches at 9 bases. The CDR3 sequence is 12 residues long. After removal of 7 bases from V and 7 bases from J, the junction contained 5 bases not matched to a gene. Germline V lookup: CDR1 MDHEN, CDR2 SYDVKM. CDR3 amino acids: CASNIQGAEQYF. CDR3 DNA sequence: TGTGCCAGCAACATACAGGGGGCAGAGCAGTACTTC.

CDR3 amino acids: CASSGNTYNEQFF. The CDR3 nucleotides read TGTGCCAGCAGTGGGAATACCTACAATGAGCAGTTCTTC. The chain employs TRBV6-6 and TRBJ2-1; D is unresolved. Trimming shortened V by 5 bases and J by 2 bases, and 7 bases separated the two germline ends. This CDR3 is built from 13 residues. Per germline, CDR1 MNHNY and CDR2 SVGAGI (reference sequence).

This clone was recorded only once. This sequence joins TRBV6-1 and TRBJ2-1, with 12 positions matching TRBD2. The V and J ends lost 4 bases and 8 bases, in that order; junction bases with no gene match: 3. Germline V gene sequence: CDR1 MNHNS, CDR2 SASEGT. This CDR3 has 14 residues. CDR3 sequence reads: CASSVSSGRDEQFF. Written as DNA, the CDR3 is TGTGCCAGCAGTGTATCTAGCGGGAGGGATGAGCAGTTCTTC.

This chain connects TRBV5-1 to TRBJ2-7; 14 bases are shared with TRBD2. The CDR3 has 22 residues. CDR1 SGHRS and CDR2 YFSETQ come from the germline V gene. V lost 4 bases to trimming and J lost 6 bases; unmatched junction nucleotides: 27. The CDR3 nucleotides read TGCGCCAGCAGCCATACGGGACAGGCCCTGAGGGGACTAGCGGGAGTAGAGGGCGAGCAGTACTTC. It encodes CASSHTGQALRGLAGVEGEQYF. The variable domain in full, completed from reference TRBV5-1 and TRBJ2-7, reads KAGVTQTPRYLIKTRGQQVTLSCSPISGHRSVSWYQQTPGQGLQFLFEYFSETQRNKGNFPGRFSGRQFSNSRSEMNVSTLELGDSALYLCASSHTGQALRGLAGVEGEQYFGPGTRLTVT.

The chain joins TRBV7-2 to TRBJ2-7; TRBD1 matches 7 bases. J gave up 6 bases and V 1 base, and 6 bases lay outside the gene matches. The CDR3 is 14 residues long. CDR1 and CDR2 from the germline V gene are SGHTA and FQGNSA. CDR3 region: CASSLGDSLREQYF. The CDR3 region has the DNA TGTGCCAGCAGCTTAGGGGACAGTTTACGCGAGCAGTACTTC. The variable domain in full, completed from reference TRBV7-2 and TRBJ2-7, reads GAGVSQSPSNKVTEKGKDVELRCDPISGHTALYWYRQSLGQGLEFLIYFQGNSAPDKSGLPSDRFSAERTGGSVSTLTIQRTQQEDSAVYLCASSLGDSLREQYFGPGTRLTVT.

CDR3 in amino acids: CASSLANSGANEQYF. The CDR3 DNA follows: TGTGCCAGCAGCTTAGCAAACTCAGGGGCGAACGAGCAGTACTTC. J is TRBJ2-7 and V is TRBV7-6, with D perhaps TRBD1 (6 bases). Germline V lookup: CDR1 SGHVS, CDR2 FNYEAQ. The germline V and J ends were trimmed by 0 bases and 5 bases, with 14 bases remaining between them. The CDR3 has 15 amino acids.